The 4 T cell receptor beta chains given below trace back to one sample, sequenced in a study of cytomegalovirus exposure and HLA in healthy donors. PCR amplification relied on 60 Vbeta primers (plus 13 Jbeta primers). Clones were sequenced by immunoSEQ multiplex PCR, and TCRdb holds only the in-frame ones, with some missing. The profile shows about 120,000 clones, around 80% of them singletons. What was sequenced was PBMCs. All receptors come from a man under 40 in good health and CMV-seropositive.

The chain links TRBV27 to TRBJ1-2; TRBD1 is a possible D gene (5 bases). Germline values: CDR1 MNHEY, CDR2 SMNVEV (reference sequence). V shed 6 bases and J shed 12 bases, with 17 bases lying between them. The CDR3 covers 12 residues. Here the CDR3 DNA reads TGTGCCAGCAGCCCCTCCAGGGTGCCTCACACCTTC. Protein product: CASSPSRVPHTF.

The rearrangement links TRBV6-5 to TRBJ2-1; D gene ambiguous. From germline, CDR1 is MNHEY and CDR2 SVGAGI. The CDR3 sequence is 12 residues long. Trimming shortened V by 6 bases and J by 12 bases, and 15 bases separated the two germline ends. This chain's CDR3 is CASSPAGSGQFF. The CDR3 coding sequence is TGTGCCAGCAGCCCCGCCGGTTCTGGGCAGTTCTTC.

The chain joins TRBV28 to TRBJ1-4, with D perhaps matching TRBD1 (6 bases). Trimming stripped 5 bases from V and 5 bases from J, with 15 bases between. The CDR3 has 15 amino acids. Germline lookup yields CDR1 MDHEN and CDR2 SYDVKM. The CDR3 protein is CASSLPTGTNEKLFF. CDR3 in DNA: TGTGCCAGCAGTCTGCCGACAGGTACAAATGAAAAACTGTTTTTT.

This clone showed up just a few times. V is TRBV7-2 and J is TRBJ2-7, with 7 positions matching TRBD1. This CDR3 spans 14 amino acids. V gave up 5 bases and J gave up 3 bases; unmatched junction bases: 7. Germline CDR1 reads SGHTA; CDR2 reads FQGNSA. The CDR3 here is CASSQGYRGYEQYF. CDR3 DNA sequence: TGTGCCAGCAGCCAGGGCTACAGGGGCTACGAGCAGTACTTC.